This T cell receptor (beta chain) was found in a study of shared T cell receptors in the human thymus. Profiled with immunoSEQ multiplex PCR; TCRdb holds only in-frame clones, not every one. The sample holds just under 550,000 clones, about four fifths seen once. The CDR3 sequence is 13 residues long. The V gene lost 5 bases and the J gene lost 5 bases, with 13 bases spanning the gap. CDR1 MNHNS and CDR2 SASEGT come from the germline V gene. These data were also filed under a second study, of human thymus T cells.

This sequence joins TRBV6-1 and TRBJ2-7, with TRBD2 as a possible D gene (6 bases). Sample: thymocytes. This clonotype was sampled from a boy younger than two with a congenital heart defect. CDR3: CASSPYGGNEQYF. The DNA of the CDR3 is TGTGCCAGCAGTCCCTATGGGGGGAACGAGCAGTACTTC.